This T cell receptor (beta chain) was sequenced for a study of blood T cell repertoires in COVID-19. The wider study: The origin of the acute and convalescent COVID-19 samples was the United States, Italy and Spain. Sources were T cells, B-cell-depleted T cells, or PBMCs; the material itself was cDNA or gDNA.

Assay used: immunoSEQ multiplex PCR; TCRdb lists only in-frame clones, some missing. Among around 70,000 clones listed, approximately 84% were seen once. Germline V gives CDR1 KGHSH, CDR2 LQKENI. V was clipped by 2 bases and J by 3 bases, with 7 bases between them. This CDR3 is 13 amino acids long. This TCR came from a man between 65 and 79 years old with acute or convalescent COVID-19. V usage is TRBV18 and J usage is TRBJ1-1; TRBD1 might be the D (5 bases). Sequenced: peripheral blood. The CDR3 DNA reads TGTGCCAGCTCACCATTCAGGGACACTGAAGCTTTCTTT. Translation gives CASSPFRDTEAFF.